What follows is one T cell receptor (beta chain) and its context. The CDR3 has 13 residues. Germline V CDR1 and CDR2: MNHEY, SMNVEV (reference sequence). The germline V and J ends were trimmed by 6 bases and 6 bases, with 15 bases remaining between them. The data derive from a study of blood T cell repertoires in COVID-19. Study at large: The United States, Italy and Spain were the sources of the acute and convalescent COVID-19 samples. Sources were T cells, B-cell-depleted T cells, or PBMCs; the material itself was cDNA or gDNA.

As handled by the study authors: Reference gene primers were amplified, and this amplification served to estimate nucleated cell counts. Sequencing was performed with immunoSEQ multiplex PCR; in TCRdb, only in-frame clones are kept and a portion is missing. The DNA gave D and trimming, while V, J and clone size come from that table. This sample has about 170,000 clones, with around 74% found just once. This clonotype originated in a woman aged 80 or older with acute or convalescent COVID-19. The material sequenced was peripheral blood. The gene calls are TRBV27 and TRBJ2-7; tentative D call: TRBD1 (7 bases). CDR3 sequence reads: CASRAGGITEQYF. CDR3 DNA: TGTGCCAGCAGAGCAGGGGGGATAACCGAGCAGTACTTC.